Following are 30 T cell receptor beta chains from one sample sequenced in a study of T cell responses to AZD1222 COVID-19 vaccine. This table comes from immunoSEQ multiplex PCR, and its TCRdb copy is limited to in-frame clones, with some not included. Among about 70,000 clones, 85% were seen once, and the ten largest hold 20%. This sample comprised peripheral blood, obtained on day 0 of AZD1222 vaccination. The origin of the receptors is an adult in good health.

The V and J genes are TRBV18 and TRBJ1-6; D gene uncertain. The CDR3 length is 14 residues. V was cut by 4 bases and J by 7 bases, with 11 bases left in between. In germline, CDR1 is KGHSH, CDR2 LQKENI. In DNA, the CDR3 is TGTGCCAGCTCACTACCCCAAGCCAATTCACCCCTCCACTTT. It encodes CASSLPQANSPLHF. Supplemented by reference TRBV18 and TRBJ1-6, the full variable domain reads NAGVMQNPRHLVRRRGQEARLRCSPMKGHSHVYWYRQLPEEGLKFMVYLQKENIIDESGMPKERFSAEFPKEGPSILRIQQVVRGDSAAYFCASSLPQANSPLHFGNGTRLTVT.

The CDR3 DNA sequence: TGTGCCAGCAGCGATGGTTTGGCCAAAAACATTCAGTACTTC. This translates into CASSDGLAKNIQYF. The chain is built from TRBV9 and TRBJ2-4; D unresolved. Germline CDR1 and CDR2: SGDLS and YYNGEE. This CDR3 spans 14 amino acids. Trimming shortened V by 3 bases and J by 1 base, and 8 bases separated the two germline ends.

V gene TRBV24-1 combines with J gene TRBJ1-2; D is undetermined. This CDR3 region has 13 residues. Germline lookup yields CDR1 KGHDR and CDR2 SFDVKD. V dropped 4 bases and J dropped 0 bases, with 5 bases sitting between them. This chain's CDR3 is CATSEGSNYGYTF. CDR3 DNA sequence: TGTGCCACCAGTGAGGGGTCTAACTATGGCTACACCTTC.

This chain uses TRBV10-1 with TRBJ2-2, with D unclear. The V end lost 8 bases, the J end lost 4 bases, and 14 bases lay between the germline ends. From germline, CDR1 is WNHNN and CDR2 SYGVQD (reference sequence). The CDR3 loop spans 14 amino acids. The CDR3 sequence: CASLDTALTGELFF. As DNA, the CDR3 is TGCGCCAGCCTAGACACGGCCCTCACCGGGGAGCTGTTTTTT.

This clone was recorded only once. The chain employs TRBV3-1 (or the pseudogene TRBV3-2) and TRBJ2-2, with 8 bases identical to TRBD2. J gave up 13 bases and V 3 bases, and 4 bases lay outside the gene matches. This CDR3 contains 12 residues. The germline gives CDR1 LGHDT, CDR2 YNNKEL (reference sequence). In DNA, the CDR3 is TGTGCCAGCAGCCACTCTAGCGGGCGGCTGTTTTTT. Its protein is CASSHSSGRLFF.

V usage is TRBV7-6 and J usage is TRBJ2-3; TRBD1 agrees at 9 bases. Germline V gene data show CDR1 as SGHVS and CDR2 as FNYEAQ. Germline trimming cut 2 bases from V and 7 bases from J; bases unmatched to any gene: 13. The CDR3 is 17 residues long. As DNA, the CDR3 is TGTGCCAGCAGCTTACCGGGACAGGGTAGTAGTGGCAATACGCAGTATTTT. Protein product: CASSLPGQGSSGNTQYF.

The J gene is TRBJ2-5, the V gene TRBV10-1; 7 nucleotides agree with TRBD1. This CDR3 is 13 amino acids long. The V segment lost 3 bases and the J segment 3 bases; nucleotides outside the gene matches: 1. Germline CDR1 WNHNN, CDR2 SYGVQD (reference sequence). CDR3 sequence reads: CASSEGTEETQYF. The DNA of the CDR3 is TGCGCCAGCAGTGAAGGGACAGAAGAGACCCAGTACTTC.

The chain carries TRBV5-6 and TRBJ1-1, with D perhaps matching TRBD1 (5 bases). The CDR3 runs to 15 residues. V lost 4 bases and J lost 1, with 14 bases in between. Germline CDR1 SGHDT, CDR2 YYEEEE. CDR3 sequence: CASSGAGGPNTEAFF. CDR3 DNA: TGTGCCAGCAGCGGGGCTGGGGGACCGAACACTGAAGCTTTCTTT.

The rearrangement joins TRBV6-5 to TRBJ1-2; D perhaps matches TRBD1 (6 bases). The length of the CDR3 is 14 residues. Per the germline V gene, CDR1 is MNHEY and CDR2 is SVGAGI. The V end was cut by 0 bases, the J end by 6 bases, with 11 bases between. The CDR3 coding sequence is TGTGCCAGCAGTTACTCTCTCACAGGGAATGGCTACACCTTC. Amino acid sequence: CASSYSLTGNGYTF.

This clone occurred a few times. The V and J genes are TRBV21-1 and TRBJ2-6; the D call of TRBD1 is as the table states it, not checked on the DNA. TRBV21-1 is termed a pseudogene. The length of the CDR3 is 16 residues. The CDR3 DNA is TGTGCCAGCAGCACCCAGGGGGCCGGTGGGGCCAACGTCCTGACTTTC. Encoded protein: CASSTQGAGGANVLTF.

The rearrangement uses TRBV6-4 and TRBJ1-2; D gene unclear. The CDR3 has 11 residues. V dropped 8 bases and J dropped 7 bases, with 11 bases sitting between them. CDR1 and CDR2 from the germline V gene are MRHNA and SNTAGT. The CDR3 is CASSPGVGYTF. The CDR3 nucleotides are TGTGCCAGCTCCCCCGGGGTTGGCTACACCTTC.

The chain couples TRBV10-3 to TRBJ1-3; tentative D call: TRBD1 (5 bases). CDR1 ENHRY and CDR2 SYGVKD come from the germline V gene. The CDR3 is 14 residues long. Between the trimmed V and J ends, which lost 7 bases and 2 bases, there was a span of 12 bases. CDR3 amino acids: CAITRGGAGNTIYF. CDR3 DNA sequence: TGTGCCATCACAAGGGGCGGAGCTGGAAACACCATATATTTT.

V usage is TRBV2 and J usage is TRBJ1-5, with 8 nucleotides matching TRBD1. The CDR3 covers 13 residues. CDR1 is SNHLY, CDR2 FYNNEI, per germline. V gave up 7 bases and J gave up 7 bases; unmatched junction bases: 6. CDR3 DNA sequence: TGTGCCAGCAACGGACAGGGAGGACAGCCCCAGCATTTT. This codes for CASNGQGGQPQHF.

In this sample, this clone turned up a few times. This sequence joins TRBV11-3 and TRBJ1-4, with TRBD1 matching 9 bases. Germline lookup yields CDR1 SGHNT and CDR2 YENEEA. Losses at the gene ends were 4 bases for V and 9 bases for J; bases not matched to a gene: 6. The CDR3 sequence is 14 residues long. The CDR3 DNA reads TGTGCCAGCAGCTCGGACAGGGGAGCGAAAAAACTGTTTTTT. Residues: CASSSDRGAKKLFF.

This clone was seen a single time. The chain carries TRBV28 and TRBJ2-3; no reliable D call. V was clipped by 8 bases and J by 1 base, with 7 bases between them. Germline CDR1 reads MDHEN; CDR2 reads SYDVKM. The CDR3 contains 12 residues. In DNA, the CDR3 is TGTGCCAGCTTTTCGGGCACAGATACGCAGTATTTT. Its protein is CASFSGTDTQYF.

The chain links TRBV15 to TRBJ2-7, with D unresolved. The CDR3 totals 15 residues. V was shortened by 5 bases and J by 2 bases, with 16 bases between the two germline ends. Germline V gene sequence: CDR1 LNHNV, CDR2 YYDKDF (reference sequence). The DNA for the CDR3 is TGTGCCACCAGCGCCCAACCGCACAGCCCCTACGAGCAGTACTTC. This gives the protein CATSAQPHSPYEQYF.

The gene calls are TRBV5-1 and TRBJ2-5; no definite D call. The CDR3 sequence is 15 residues long. V shed 5 bases and J shed 5 bases, with 19 bases lying between them. The germline V gene has CDR1 SGHRS and CDR2 YFSETQ. In nucleotides, the CDR3 is TGCGCCAGCAGTTGGACCATGAGCCCCATGGAGACCCAGTACTTC. Amino acid sequence: CASSWTMSPMETQYF.

This clone was detected only once. The chain couples TRBV5-1 to TRBJ2-2, with D uncertain. The V gene's germline CDR1 is SGHRS and CDR2 YFSETQ. V was trimmed by 3 bases and J by 1 base, leaving 16 bases between them. This CDR3 region has 17 residues. The CDR3 sequence: CASSSLKISVNTGELFF. CDR3 nucleotide sequence: TGCGCCAGCAGCTCTTTAAAGATAAGCGTGAACACCGGGGAGCTGTTTTTT.

A few counts support this clone. This rearrangement joins TRBV5-6 to TRBJ2-2, with a tentative D call TRBD1 (5 bases). The CDR3 length is 12 residues. The germline V and J ends were trimmed by 4 bases and 8 bases, with 9 bases remaining between them. Germline loops: CDR1 SGHDT, CDR2 YYEEEE. The DNA for the CDR3 is TGTGCCAGCAGCGACAGTTCTGGGGAGCTGTTTTTT. This encodes CASSDSSGELFF.

The CDR3, as DNA: TGTGCCAGTAGTGGAGTCACAGGCAAAAACATTCAGTACTTC. Protein sequence: CASSGVTGKNIQYF. The chain combines TRBV19 with TRBJ2-4; D possibly corresponds to TRBD1 (5 bases). Germline CDR1 LNHDA, CDR2 SQIVND (reference sequence). Trimming took off 5 bases at V and 3 bases at J, with 11 bases between the two ends. CDR3 length equals 14 residues.

V and J are TRBV7-2 and TRBJ2-7; D possibly uses TRBD1 or TRBD2 (5 bases each). This CDR3 region has 15 residues. Germline V lookup: CDR1 SGHTA, CDR2 FQGNSA. V was pared by 6 bases and J by 2 bases, with 17 bases between. The chain's CDR3 is CASRLTGTATYEQYF. In nucleotides, the CDR3 is TGTGCCAGCAGGTTGACCGGGACGGCTACCTACGAGCAGTACTTC.

The chain recombines TRBV11-2 with TRBJ1-2, with 8 bases that match TRBD1. Germline V gene sequence: CDR1 SGHAT, CDR2 FQNNGV. V was clipped by 4 bases and J by 6 bases; unmatched bases: 13. CDR3 length: 16 amino acids. The CDR3 protein is CASSSLRQGPLDGYTF. For the CDR3, the DNA is TGTGCCAGCAGCTCTCTCAGACAGGGGCCTCTGGATGGCTACACCTTC.

The chain is built from TRBV4-1 and TRBJ2-6, with 7 bases matching TRBD1. The germline gives CDR1 MGHRA, CDR2 YSYEKL. The CDR3 extends over 19 amino acids. J was trimmed by 0 bases and V by 3 bases; bases with no gene match: 11. The chain's CDR3 is CASSHPTGTGFSGANVLTF. The DNA for the CDR3 is TGCGCCAGCAGCCACCCGACAGGGACCGGCTTCTCTGGGGCCAACGTCCTGACTTTC.

V usage is TRBV25-1 and J usage is TRBJ1-1; TRBD1 agrees at 9 bases. From germline, CDR1 is MGHDK and CDR2 SYGVNS. V shed 0 bases, J shed 5 bases, and the junction held 7 bases outside the gene matches. CDR3 length equals 16 residues. CDR3 in amino acids: CASSEYGQGMRTEAFF. CDR3 nucleotide sequence: TGTGCCAGCAGTGAATACGGACAGGGGATGAGAACTGAAGCTTTCTTT.

The table lists this clone with a few counts. This rearrangement joins TRBV7-3 to TRBJ2-2; D unclear. The CDR3 is 14 amino acids. Germline assignment: CDR1 SGHTA and CDR2 FQGTGA. V lost 0 bases and J lost 4, with 6 bases in between. In DNA, the CDR3 is TGTGCCAGCAGCTTAACGGTAGCCACCGGGGAGCTGTTTTTT. This gives the protein CASSLTVATGELFF.

This clone appeared a single time. The chain carries TRBV5-4 and TRBJ1-1; 9 bases match TRBD1. The CDR3 is 18 amino acids. V lost 0 bases to trimming and J lost 2 bases; unmatched junction nucleotides: 11. Germline CDR1 is SGHNT and CDR2 is YYREEE (reference sequence). The CDR3 loop is CASSLAGRQGVDNTEAFF. The DNA for the CDR3 is TGTGCCAGCAGCTTGGCCGGCAGACAGGGGGTGGATAACACTGAAGCTTTCTTT. Full variable domain (remainder filled in from reference TRBV5-4 and TRBJ1-1): ETGVTQSPTHLIKTRGQQVTLRCSSQSGHNTVSWYQQALGQGPQFIFQYYREEENGRGNFPPRFSGLQFPNYSSELNVNALELDDSALYLCASSLAGRQGVDNTEAFFGQGTRLTVV.

This sequence joins TRBV29-1 and TRBJ2-7; TRBD2 matches at 7 bases. The CDR3 covers 11 residues. V was pared by 8 bases and J by 4 bases, with 5 bases of the junction left unmatched. Germline V CDR1 and CDR2: SQVTM, ANQGSEA. The CDR3 nucleotides read TGCAGCTCGAGGGAGGGGTACGAGCAGTACTTC. As protein: CSSREGYEQYF.

The chain uses TRBV30 and TRBJ1-1, with TRBD1 matching over 8 bases. V was pared by 7 bases and J by 3 bases, with 1 base of the junction left unmatched. The CDR3 runs 11 residues. In germline, CDR1 is GTSNPN, CDR2 SVGIG (reference sequence). The CDR3 DNA is TGTGCCTCACAGGGGGACACTGAAGCTTTCTTT. Translation: CASQGDTEAFF.

This clone turned up a few times. V gene TRBV5-1 combines with J gene TRBJ1-2; D is unclear. The germline V and J ends were trimmed by 0 bases and 2 bases, with 5 bases remaining between them. CDR1 SGHRS and CDR2 YFSETQ come from the germline V gene. This CDR3 comprises 13 residues. This CDR3 reads CASSLEGNYGYTF. The CDR3 bases are TGCGCCAGCAGCTTGGAAGGGAACTATGGCTACACCTTC. The variable domain in full, with the rest retrieved from reference TRBV5-1 and TRBJ1-2, is KAGVTQTPRYLIKTRGQQVTLSCSPISGHRSVSWYQQTPGQGLQFLFEYFSETQRNKGNFPGRFSGRQFSNSRSEMNVSTLELGDSALYLCASSLEGNYGYTFGSGTRLTVV.

The rearrangement joins TRBV5-1 to TRBJ1-2, with TRBD1 matching over 10 bases. Germline V lookup: CDR1 SGHRS, CDR2 YFSETQ. The length of the CDR3 is 15 residues. V lost 5 bases, J lost 3 bases, and 7 bases stayed unmatched. The CDR3 DNA reads TGCGCCAGCAGAGAGACAGGGGGCGCTTACTATGGCTACACCTTC. It translates to CASRETGGAYYGYTF. Together with reference TRBV5-1 and TRBJ1-2, the CDR3 gives the full variable domain: KAGVTQTPRYLIKTRGQQVTLSCSPISGHRSVSWYQQTPGQGLQFLFEYFSETQRNKGNFPGRFSGRQFSNSRSEMNVSTLELGDSALYLCASRETGGAYYGYTFGSGTRLTVV.